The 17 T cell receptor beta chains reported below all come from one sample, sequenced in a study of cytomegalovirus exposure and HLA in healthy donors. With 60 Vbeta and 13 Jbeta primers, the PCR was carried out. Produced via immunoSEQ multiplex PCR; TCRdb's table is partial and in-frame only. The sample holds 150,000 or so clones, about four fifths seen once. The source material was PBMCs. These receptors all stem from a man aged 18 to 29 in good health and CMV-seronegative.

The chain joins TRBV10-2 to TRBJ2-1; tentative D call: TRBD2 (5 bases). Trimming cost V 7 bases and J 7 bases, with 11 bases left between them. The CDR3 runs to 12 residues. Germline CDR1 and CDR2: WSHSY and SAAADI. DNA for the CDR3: TGCGCCAGCATGACGGGGAGTAATGAGCAGTTCTTC. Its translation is CASMTGSNEQFF.

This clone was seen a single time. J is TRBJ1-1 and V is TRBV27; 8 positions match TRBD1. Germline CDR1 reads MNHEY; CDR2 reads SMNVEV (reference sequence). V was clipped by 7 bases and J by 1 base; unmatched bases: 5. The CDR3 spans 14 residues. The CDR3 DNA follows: TGTGCCAGCATGATAACAGGGGGGAACACTGAAGCTTTCTTT. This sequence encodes CASMITGGNTEAFF.

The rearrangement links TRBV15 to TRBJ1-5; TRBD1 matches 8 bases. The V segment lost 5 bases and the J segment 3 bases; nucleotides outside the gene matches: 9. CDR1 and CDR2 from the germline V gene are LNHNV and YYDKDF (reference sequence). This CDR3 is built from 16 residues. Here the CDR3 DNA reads TGTGCCACCAGCCTGGCGGGCAGGGGGCTCAATCAGCCCCAGCATTTT. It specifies CATSLAGRGLNQPQHF.

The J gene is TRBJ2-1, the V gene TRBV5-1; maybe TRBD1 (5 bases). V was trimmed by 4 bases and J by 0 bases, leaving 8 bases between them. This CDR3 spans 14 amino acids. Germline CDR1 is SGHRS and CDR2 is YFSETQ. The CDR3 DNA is TGCGCCAGCAGCCCAGACAGCTCCTACAATGAGCAGTTCTTC. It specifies CASSPDSSYNEQFF.

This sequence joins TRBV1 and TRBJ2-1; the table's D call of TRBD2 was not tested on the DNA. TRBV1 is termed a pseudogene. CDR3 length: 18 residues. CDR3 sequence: CTSSQDGRGASSYNEQFF. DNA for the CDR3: TGCACCAGCAGCCAAGATGGGCGGGGGGCCTCCTCCTACAATGAGCAGTTCTTC.

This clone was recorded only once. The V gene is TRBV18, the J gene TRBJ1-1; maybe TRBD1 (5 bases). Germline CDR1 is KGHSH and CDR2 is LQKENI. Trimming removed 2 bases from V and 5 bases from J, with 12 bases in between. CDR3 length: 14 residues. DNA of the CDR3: TGTGCCAGCTCACCAGGGAGGGAGGGGACTGAAGCTTTCTTT. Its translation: CASSPGREGTEAFF.

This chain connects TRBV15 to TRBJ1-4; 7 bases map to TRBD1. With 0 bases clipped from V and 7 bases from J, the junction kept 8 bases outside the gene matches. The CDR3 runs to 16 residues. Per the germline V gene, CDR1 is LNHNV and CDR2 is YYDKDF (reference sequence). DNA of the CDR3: TGTGCCACCAGCAGAGATAAGGGGGCGGGCGGTGAAAAACTGTTTTTT. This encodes CATSRDKGAGGEKLFF.

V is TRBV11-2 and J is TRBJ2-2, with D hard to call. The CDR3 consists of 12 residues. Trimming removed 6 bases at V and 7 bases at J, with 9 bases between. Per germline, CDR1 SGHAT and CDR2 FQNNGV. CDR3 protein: CASRRGGGELFF. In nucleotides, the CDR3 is TGTGCCAGCAGGCGTGGTGGCGGGGAGCTGTTTTTT.

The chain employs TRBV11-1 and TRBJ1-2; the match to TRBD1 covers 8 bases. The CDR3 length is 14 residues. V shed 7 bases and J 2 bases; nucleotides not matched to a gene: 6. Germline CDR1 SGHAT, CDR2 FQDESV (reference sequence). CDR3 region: CASTDRGENYGYTF. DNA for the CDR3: TGTGCCAGCACAGACAGGGGAGAGAACTATGGCTACACCTTC.

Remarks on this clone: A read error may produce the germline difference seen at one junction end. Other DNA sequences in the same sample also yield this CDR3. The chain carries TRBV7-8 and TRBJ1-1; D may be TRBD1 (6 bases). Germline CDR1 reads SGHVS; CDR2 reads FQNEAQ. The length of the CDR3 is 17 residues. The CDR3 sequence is CASSSRQAAGLNTEAFF. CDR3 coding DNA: TGCGCCAGCAGCTCTAGACAGGCCGCCGGACTGAACACTGAAGCTTTCTTT.

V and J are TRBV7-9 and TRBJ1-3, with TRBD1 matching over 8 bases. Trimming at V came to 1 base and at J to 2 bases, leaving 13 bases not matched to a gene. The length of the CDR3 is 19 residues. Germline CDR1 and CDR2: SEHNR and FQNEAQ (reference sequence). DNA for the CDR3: TGTGCCAGCAGCTTAGGAGTCCAGCGACAGGGGTCTCCTGGAAACACCATATATTTT. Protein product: CASSLGVQRQGSPGNTIYF.

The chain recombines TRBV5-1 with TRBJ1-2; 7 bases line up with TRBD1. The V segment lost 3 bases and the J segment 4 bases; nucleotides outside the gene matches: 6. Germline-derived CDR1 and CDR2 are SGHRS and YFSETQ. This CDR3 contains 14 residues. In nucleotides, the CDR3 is TGCGCCAGCAGCTCCGGGACAGACTTCTATGGCTACACCTTC. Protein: CASSSGTDFYGYTF.

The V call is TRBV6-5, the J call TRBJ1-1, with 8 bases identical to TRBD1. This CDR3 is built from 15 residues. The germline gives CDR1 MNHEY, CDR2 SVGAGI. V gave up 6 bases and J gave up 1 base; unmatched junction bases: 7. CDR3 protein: CASSPRDRTNTEAFF. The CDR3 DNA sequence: TGTGCCAGCAGCCCGCGGGACAGGACGAACACTGAAGCTTTCTTT.

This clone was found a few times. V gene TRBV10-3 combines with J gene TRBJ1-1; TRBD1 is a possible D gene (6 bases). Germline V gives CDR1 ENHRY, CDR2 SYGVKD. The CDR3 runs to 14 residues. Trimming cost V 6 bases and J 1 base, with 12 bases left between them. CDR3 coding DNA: TGTGCCATCAGCGCCCAGACAGGGAACACTGAAGCTTTCTTT. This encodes CAISAQTGNTEAFF.

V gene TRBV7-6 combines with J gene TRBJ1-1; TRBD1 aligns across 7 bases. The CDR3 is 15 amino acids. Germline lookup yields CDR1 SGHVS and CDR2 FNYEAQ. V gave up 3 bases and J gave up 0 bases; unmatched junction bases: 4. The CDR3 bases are TGTGCCAGCAGCTTCGCGGGACAGATGAACACTGAAGCTTTCTTT. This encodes CASSFAGQMNTEAFF.

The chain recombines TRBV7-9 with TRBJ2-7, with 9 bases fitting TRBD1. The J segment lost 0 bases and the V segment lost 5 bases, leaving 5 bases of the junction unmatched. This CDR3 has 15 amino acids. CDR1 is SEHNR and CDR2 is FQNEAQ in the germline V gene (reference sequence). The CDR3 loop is CASSQGTGRSYEQYF. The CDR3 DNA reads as TGTGCCAGCAGCCAAGGGACAGGGCGCTCCTACGAGCAGTACTTC. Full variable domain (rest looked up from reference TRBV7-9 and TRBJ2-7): DTGVSQNPRHKITKRGQNVTFRCDPISEHNRLYWYRQTLGQGPEFLTYFQNEAQLEKSRLLSDRFSAERPKGSFSTLEIQRTEQGDSAMYLCASSQGTGRSYEQYFGPGTRLTVT.

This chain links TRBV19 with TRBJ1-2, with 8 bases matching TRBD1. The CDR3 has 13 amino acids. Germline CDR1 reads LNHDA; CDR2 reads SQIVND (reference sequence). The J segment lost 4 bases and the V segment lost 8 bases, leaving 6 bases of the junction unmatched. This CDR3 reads CASGTGASYGYTF. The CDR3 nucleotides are TGTGCCAGTGGGACAGGCGCAAGCTATGGCTACACCTTC. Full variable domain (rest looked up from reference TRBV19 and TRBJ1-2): DGGITQSPKYLFRKEGQNVTLSCEQNLNHDAMYWYRQDPGQGLRLIYYSQIVNDFQKGDIAEGYSVSREKKESFPLTVTSAQKNPTAFYLCASGTGASYGYTFGSGTRLTVV.